The 5 T cell receptor beta chains below all came from one sample that was sequenced in a study of cytomegalovirus exposure and HLA in healthy donors. Primers: 60 Vbeta forward and 13 Jbeta reverse. The protocol was immunoSEQ multiplex PCR, while the TCRdb copy is restricted to in-frame clones and leaves out a portion. This sample's table has tens of thousands of clones. Source material: PBMCs. These receptors all stem from a woman aged 60 to 75 in good health and CMV-seronegative.

This sequence joins TRBV6-6 and TRBJ2-5, with D perhaps matching TRBD1 (6 bases). The germline gives CDR1 MNHNY, CDR2 SVGAGI (reference sequence). This CDR3 region has 13 residues. With 5 bases removed from V and 5 bases from J, the gap between germline ends came to 12 bases. The chain's CDR3 is CASSRNREETQYF. CDR3 DNA: TGTGCCAGCAGTAGGAACAGGGAGGAGACCCAGTACTTC.

This CDR3 is CASSLRGVRQETQYF. The CDR3 DNA reads TGTGCCAGCAGCTTAAGGGGCGTCCGACAAGAGACCCAGTACTTC. This chain joins TRBV7-3 and TRBJ2-5, with D maybe TRBD1 (5 bases). This CDR3 contains 15 residues. V was pared by 1 base and J by 2 bases, with 11 bases between. Germline CDR1 reads SGHTA; CDR2 reads FQGTGA.

The rearrangement uses TRBV18 and TRBJ2-3; TRBD2 aligns across 9 bases. V shed 3 bases and J 2 bases; nucleotides not matched to a gene: 9. The V gene's germline CDR1 is KGHSH and CDR2 LQKENI. The CDR3 covers 17 residues. CDR3 sequence (DNA): TGTGCCAGCTCACCGGTTTTAGCGGGAGTTGACACAGATACGCAGTATTTT. Translating gives CASSPVLAGVDTDTQYF.

V usage is TRBV7-2 and J usage is TRBJ2-5; TRBD2 is a possible D gene (5 bases). V dropped 3 bases and J dropped 4 bases, with 18 bases sitting between them. Looked up from germline, CDR1 is SGHTA and CDR2 is FQGNSA. The CDR3 contains 16 residues. CDR3 DNA: TGTGCCAGCAGCTTTCAAGCGCCCCCCGCGGGAGAGACCCAGTACTTC. Translated, it gives CASSFQAPPAGETQYF. Using reference TRBV7-2 and TRBJ2-5 for the parts outside the CDR3, the full variable domain is GAGVSQSPSNKVTEKGKDVELRCDPISGHTALYWYRQSLGQGLEFLIYFQGNSAPDKSGLPSDRFSAERTGGSVSTLTIQRTQQEDSAVYLCASSFQAPPAGETQYFGPGTRLLVL.

The CDR3 region is CASSPLRGGATNEKLFF. The CDR3 region has the DNA TGTGCCAGCAGCCCCCTTCGAGGGGGGGCAACTAATGAAAAACTGTTTTTT. The chain combines TRBV28 with TRBJ1-4; D may be TRBD1 (6 bases). CDR1 is MDHEN and CDR2 is SYDVKM in the germline V gene. The CDR3 loop spans 17 amino acids. Trimming left V 6 bases short and J 0 bases short, with 17 bases between.